The 24 T cell receptor beta chains below were found in one sample sequenced in a study of T cell clonotyping in hematopoietic cell transplantation. The time point denotes: recipient sample about 28 days before transplant, after cytoreduction. The repertoire was sequenced with immunoSEQ multiplex PCR; TCRdb's copy has only in-frame clones and lacks some. The sample contains fewer than 50,000 clones, just over 85% of which appear only once. The input for sequencing was peripheral blood mononuclear cells, taken before stem cell transplant. Receptors were obtained from a man between 60 and 70 years old with biphenotypic leukemia. Some clones in this sample may be carry-over from other donors' samples.

In this sample, this clone turned up a few times. The V gene is TRBV2, the J gene TRBJ2-7; unclear D gene. The V and J ends lost 8 bases and 3 bases respectively, with 8 bases between them. CDR1 is SNHLY and CDR2 is FYNNEI in the germline V gene. The CDR3 totals 11 residues. CDR3 amino acids: CASSSYYEQYF. DNA of the CDR3: TGTGCCAGCTCTAGTTACTACGAGCAGTACTTC. The entire variable domain, with the rest obtained from reference TRBV2 and TRBJ2-7, is as follows: EPEVTQTPSHQVTQMGQEVILRCVPISNHLYFYWYRQILGQKVEFLVSFYNNEISEKSEIFDDQFSVERPDGSNFTLKIRSTKLEDSAMYFCASSSYYEQYFGPGTRLTVT.

Here the CDR3 reads CASLRGEAFF. In DNA, the CDR3 is TGTGCCAGCCTCCGGGGAGAAGCTTTCTTT. The V gene is TRBV6-5, the J gene TRBJ1-1; the D is unclear. V was trimmed by 8 bases and J by 8 bases, leaving 9 bases between them. Looked up from germline, CDR1 is MNHEY and CDR2 is SVGAGI. The CDR3 is 10 residues long.

The genes are TRBV11-2 and TRBJ2-5; maybe TRBD1 (5 bases). CDR3 size: 14 residues. Germline V CDR1 and CDR2: SGHAT, FQNNGV. With 1 base removed from V and 6 bases from J, the gap between germline ends came to 12 bases. The CDR3 DNA is TGTGCCAGCAGCTTAGGATGGGGCGAAAAGACCCAGTACTTC. Translation gives CASSLGWGEKTQYF.

The chain couples TRBV5-1 to TRBJ2-3; D might be TRBD2 (6 bases). There are 15 residues in the CDR3. CDR1 and CDR2 (germline): SGHRS, YFSETQ. Deletions cut 4 bases from V and 4 bases from J, with 16 bases between. The DNA of the CDR3 is TGCGCCAGCAGCCCGCCCCGGGACTCTTCAGATACGCAGTATTTT. It encodes CASSPPRDSSDTQYF. The full variable domain, its missing parts supplied by reference TRBV5-1 and TRBJ2-3, is KAGVTQTPRYLIKTRGQQVTLSCSPISGHRSVSWYQQTPGQGLQFLFEYFSETQRNKGNFPGRFSGRQFSNSRSEMNVSTLELGDSALYLCASSPPRDSSDTQYFGPGTRLTVL.

This clone was seen a single time. The chain is built from TRBV19 and TRBJ1-5; D remains ambiguous. Germline V gene sequence: CDR1 LNHDA, CDR2 SQIVND (reference sequence). V was pared by 2 bases and J by 2 bases, with 7 bases between. The CDR3 is 14 amino acids. CDR3: CASSIQVRNQPQHF. Written as DNA, the CDR3 is TGTGCCAGTAGTATACAGGTCCGCAATCAGCCCCAGCATTTT.

The chain links TRBV11-2 to TRBJ1-1; possible D gene TRBD1, 5 bases. The germline V and J ends were trimmed by 5 bases and 8 bases, with 18 bases remaining between them. Germline V lookup: CDR1 SGHAT, CDR2 FQNNGV. This CDR3 spans 14 amino acids. The chain's CDR3 is CASSPTTGPGEAFF. Written as DNA, the CDR3 is TGTGCCAGCAGCCCCACCACAGGACCGGGGGAAGCTTTCTTT.

CDR3 nucleotide sequence: TGCGCCAGCAGCGCATTAAGATCCGGGACTAGCGATCACTACGAGCAGTACTTC. This sequence encodes CASSALRSGTSDHYEQYF. The genes are TRBV5-1 and TRBJ2-7; 10 bases agree with TRBD2. The germline V gene has CDR1 SGHRS and CDR2 YFSETQ. Trimming removed 4 bases from V and 3 bases from J; junction bases left unmatched: 16. The length of the CDR3 is 18 residues.

This clone was counted a single time. The rearrangement uses TRBV7-6 and TRBJ2-7, with 7 bases identical to TRBD1. This CDR3 has 16 amino acids. Germline V CDR1 and CDR2: SGHVS, FNYEAQ. The trim removed 1 base at V and 5 bases at J, leaving 11 bases unmatched. CDR3 nucleotide sequence: TGTGCCAGCAGCTTAGACCAGCCCGAGGGGGCAAACGAGCAGTACTTC. This translates into CASSLDQPEGANEQYF.

CDR3 nucleotides: TGTGCCAGCAGGGATAGAACAGGGACATGGTATGGCTACACCTTC. Translating it yields CASRDRTGTWYGYTF. This chain joins TRBV6-6 and TRBJ1-2, with TRBD1 as a possible D gene (6 bases). The germline CDR1 and CDR2 sequences are MNHNY and SVGAGI (reference sequence). Trimming took 6 bases from V and 5 from J, leaving 19 bases between them. CDR3 length: 15 residues.

Here the CDR3 reads CASSERSTGLEKLFF. DNA of the CDR3: TGTGCCAGCAGTGAACGGTCGACAGGTTTGGAGAAACTGTTTTTT. The chain combines TRBV6-1 with TRBJ1-4, with a weak D call TRBD1 (6 bases). The germline V gene encodes CDR1 MNHNS and CDR2 SASEGT. This CDR3 has 15 residues. V lost 2 bases and J lost 11, with 18 bases in between.

The V gene is TRBV2, the J gene TRBJ1-1; D uncertain. The V end was cut by 3 bases, the J end by 1 base, with 9 bases between. The CDR3 has 14 residues. Germline assignment: CDR1 SNHLY and CDR2 FYNNEI. This chain's CDR3 is CASSERTENTEAFF. CDR3 DNA: TGTGCCAGCAGTGAGAGGACGGAGAACACTGAAGCTTTCTTT.

This clone turned up a few times. The chain links TRBV6-1 to TRBJ2-1; TRBD2 matches 11 bases. There are 15 residues in the CDR3. V lost 2 bases and J lost 12; bases outside the gene matches: 9. The germline CDR1 and CDR2 sequences are MNHNS and SASEGT. The DNA of the CDR3 is TGTGCCAGCAGTGAAAAGACTAGCGGGAAGGGGGTGCAGTTCTTC. Its protein is CASSEKTSGKGVQFF.

This clone is a singleton in its sample. V usage is TRBV27 and J usage is TRBJ2-7; 8 positions match TRBD2. Germline V gives CDR1 MNHEY, CDR2 SMNVEV (reference sequence). With 6 bases clipped from V and 6 bases from J, the junction kept 10 bases outside the gene matches. This CDR3 is built from 14 residues. Here the CDR3 DNA reads TGTGCCAGCAGAAGACTAGCGAGAATTCGCGAGCAGTACTTC. Its translation is CASRRLARIREQYF.

This clone was counted only a few times. The DNA for the CDR3 is TGTGCCAGCAGCTTTGATCATTTGGGGGGAGGAATCACCTTC. Residues: CASSFDHLGGGITF. The gene calls are TRBV7-9 and TRBJ1-2; tentatively, D is TRBD1 (5 bases). The CDR3 consists of 14 residues. The germline V and J ends were trimmed by 3 bases and 13 bases, with 21 bases remaining between them. The germline gives CDR1 SEHNR, CDR2 FQNEAQ (reference sequence).

V usage is TRBV11-2 and J usage is TRBJ1-1; perhaps TRBD1 as D (6 bases). From germline, CDR1 is SGHAT and CDR2 FQNNGV. The CDR3 length is 13 residues. V was pared by 5 bases and J by 3 bases, with 10 bases between. The CDR3 nucleotides read TGTGCCAGCAGCCCCCGGGGGCACACTGAAGCTTTCTTT. Protein product: CASSPRGHTEAFF.

This chain links TRBV28 with TRBJ1-2; D gene ambiguous. The CDR3 is 14 residues long. Germline lookup yields CDR1 MDHEN and CDR2 SYDVKM. V dropped 7 bases and J dropped 4 bases, with 16 bases sitting between them. The CDR3 DNA sequence: TGTGCCAGCACCTCGTCAGGAACTTTCTATGGCTACACCTTC. Protein product: CASTSSGTFYGYTF.

This chain connects TRBV7-9 to TRBJ1-1; D is undetermined. CDR3 length: 13 residues. The germline V and J ends were trimmed by 5 bases and 6 bases, with 13 bases remaining between them. CDR1 and CDR2 (germline): SEHNR, FQNEAQ (reference sequence). The CDR3 coding sequence is TGTGCCAGCAGCCTCCGGAATGCGGCTGAAGCTTTCTTT. Residues: CASSLRNAAEAFF.

The genes are TRBV2 and TRBJ2-7, with D uncertain. The V end lost 3 bases, the J end lost 2 bases, and 41 bases lay between the germline ends. The CDR3 covers 24 residues. Germline V lookup: CDR1 SNHLY, CDR2 FYNNEI. CDR3 in amino acids: CASSDPNVPLFSTRGYDRPYEQYF. The CDR3 region has the DNA TGTGCCAGCAGTGATCCGAACGTTCCCTTATTTTCTACGAGAGGTTACGACCGACCCTACGAGCAGTACTTC.

This chain uses TRBV30 with TRBJ1-2; TRBD1 agrees at 10 bases. V lost 4 bases to trimming and J lost 6 bases; unmatched junction nucleotides: 8. This CDR3 comprises 14 residues. CDR1 and CDR2 from the germline V gene are GTSNPN and SVGIG (reference sequence). The chain's CDR3 is CAWTTGTGVDGYTF. The CDR3 coding sequence is TGTGCCTGGACCACCGGGACAGGGGTTGATGGCTACACCTTC.

The gene calls are TRBV30 and TRBJ1-4; the D gene is possibly TRBD1 (6 bases). Trimming stripped 0 bases from V and 0 bases from J, with 8 bases between. The CDR3 sequence is 15 residues long. Germline loops: CDR1 GTSNPN, CDR2 SVGIG (reference sequence). In DNA, the CDR3 is TGTGCCTGGAGTGTAGGGGGGGCAACTAATGAAAAACTGTTTTTT. It translates to CAWSVGGATNEKLFF.

The chain uses TRBV6-1 and TRBJ1-4, with D tentatively TRBD1 (6 bases). CDR3 size: 13 residues. Looked up from germline, CDR1 is MNHNS and CDR2 is SASEGT. V was trimmed by 8 bases and J by 7 bases, leaving 14 bases between them. CDR3 sequence: CASLGGLIEKLFF. CDR3 DNA: TGTGCCAGCCTGGGGGGGCTAATTGAAAAACTGTTTTTT.

The chain couples TRBV27 to TRBJ1-1; D unresolved. Trimming stripped 2 bases from V and 8 bases from J, with 15 bases between. The germline V gene has CDR1 MNHEY and CDR2 SMNVEV (reference sequence). The CDR3 has 14 residues. The CDR3 DNA is TGTGCCAGCAGTTTAGGGGTAGGAACGACCGAAGCTTTCTTT. Encoded protein: CASSLGVGTTEAFF.

The chain uses TRBV19 and TRBJ2-7; 11 nucleotides agree with TRBD1. Germline CDR1 and CDR2: LNHDA and SQIVND (reference sequence). J was trimmed by 3 bases and V by 2 bases; bases with no gene match: 3. The CDR3 extends over 15 amino acids. DNA of the CDR3: TGTGCCAGTAGTATACGGACAGGGGGCTTCTACGAGCAGTACTTC. This gives the protein CASSIRTGGFYEQYF.

The genes are TRBV4-2 and TRBJ2-5; no reliable D call. The CDR3 sequence is 11 residues long. Trimming removed 6 bases at V and 13 bases at J, with 15 bases between. Per the germline V gene, CDR1 is LGHNA and CDR2 is YNFKEQ. The DNA for the CDR3 is TGTGCCAGCAGTTCCGGACCGGAGCGGTACTTC. Protein sequence: CASSSGPERYF.